Presented here are 32 T cell receptor beta chains from one specimen sequenced in a study of T cells after posttransplantation cyclophosphamide. Libraries were prepared by immunoSEQ multiplex PCR; TCRdb keeps only in-frame clonotypes and omits some of them. Altogether 38,000 or so clones were found in the sample, and no singletons occur. Sequencing input: PBMCs. These TCRs come from a man between 45 and 60 years old in good health, CMV-negative, and a related stem cell transplant donor.

Many counts were recorded for this clone. The chain uses TRBV5-4 and TRBJ1-1; no firm D call. Germline CDR1 reads SGHNT; CDR2 reads YYREEE (reference sequence). The CDR3 sequence is 14 residues long. The V and J ends lost 0 bases and 1 base respectively, with 7 bases between them. The CDR3, as DNA: TGTGCCAGCAGCTTGGTGAGCCGGAACACTGAAGCTTTCTTT. This translates into CASSLVSRNTEAFF.

In this sample, this clone turned up many times. The genes are TRBV10-3 and TRBJ2-5, with TRBD1 matching 8 bases. Losses at the gene ends were 6 bases for V and 1 base for J; bases not matched to a gene: 10. This CDR3 spans 16 amino acids. Per the germline V gene, CDR1 is ENHRY and CDR2 is SYGVKD. In DNA, the CDR3 is TGTGCCATCAGGAAATCAGGGGGCTTATCCCAAGAGACCCAGTACTTC. This gives the protein CAIRKSGGLSQETQYF.

This clone was recorded at least ten times. V is TRBV5-4 and J is TRBJ1-3, with 7 bases aligning to TRBD1. This CDR3 has 14 residues. The J segment lost 2 bases and the V segment lost 4 bases, leaving 3 bases of the junction unmatched. Per the germline V gene, CDR1 is SGHNT and CDR2 is YYREEE (reference sequence). The CDR3 sequence is CASSPDRAGNTIYF. The CDR3 nucleotides are TGTGCCAGCAGCCCCGACAGGGCTGGAAACACCATATATTTT.

This clone appeared many times. The chain recombines TRBV5-8 with TRBJ1-2; D ambiguous. The germline CDR1 and CDR2 sequences are SGHTS and YDEGEE. The ends were cut back, 1 base at V and 7 bases at J, with 8 bases in the middle. CDR3 size: 12 residues. The CDR3 nucleotides read TGTGCCAGCAGCTTGTTATCCCCTGGCTACACCTTC. Translated, it gives CASSLLSPGYTF.

This clone was counted at least ten times. CDR3 sequence reads: CASSLDKRTGPYNSPLHF. In DNA, the CDR3 is TGCGCCAGCAGCTTGGATAAACGGACAGGCCCATATAATTCACCCCTCCACTTT. The chain has TRBV5-1 and TRBJ1-6, with 7 positions matching TRBD1. CDR3 length: 18 amino acids. Germline CDR1 and CDR2: SGHRS and YFSETQ. J lost 4 bases, V lost 0 bases, and 10 bases had no gene match.

This clone was seen at least ten times. The gene calls are TRBV27 and TRBJ1-1; TRBD1 is a possible D gene (6 bases). V was clipped by 6 bases and J by 5 bases, with 28 bases between them. Germline CDR1 and CDR2: MNHEY and SMNVEV (reference sequence). The CDR3 has 18 amino acids. CDR3 bases: TGTGCCAGCAGCCCCACGCCATTGACAGCTACGAGGGGGACTGAAGCTTTCTTT. Its protein product is CASSPTPLTATRGTEAFF.

This clone was observed at least ten times. V is TRBV7-8 and J is TRBJ2-2; possible D gene TRBD1, 7 bases. This CDR3 comprises 14 residues. Trimming left V 3 bases short and J 5 bases short, with 10 bases between. Germline loops: CDR1 SGHVS, CDR2 FQNEAQ. The DNA for the CDR3 is TGTGCCAGCAGCTTTCAGGGGGGAACCGGGGAGCTGTTTTTT. Amino acids: CASSFQGGTGELFF.

This clone was seen repeatedly, ten times or more. The J gene is TRBJ1-2, the V gene TRBV5-8; 8 positions agree with TRBD1. The germline V gene has CDR1 SGHTS and CDR2 YDEGEE. Trimming took 1 base from V and 2 from J; bases not matched to a gene: 4. This CDR3 has 15 residues. The CDR3 protein is CASSLTRQGNYGYTF. The CDR3 nucleotides are TGTGCCAGCAGCTTGACTCGACAGGGGAACTATGGCTACACCTTC.

This clone has ten or more counts. CDR3: CASSLVLSAGRNEQFF. In nucleotides, the CDR3 is TGTGCCAGCAGCTTAGTTCTGTCCGCGGGGAGAAATGAGCAGTTCTTC. The rearrangement links TRBV7-2 to TRBJ2-1; D is perhaps TRBD2 (6 bases). Germline V lookup: CDR1 SGHTA, CDR2 FQGNSA. With 1 base removed from V and 7 bases from J, the gap between germline ends came to 17 bases. The CDR3 loop spans 16 amino acids.

The rearrangement uses TRBV25-1 and TRBJ1-2; perhaps TRBD1 as D (5 bases). This CDR3 is built from 16 residues. V lost 3 bases and J lost 4, with 18 bases in between. Germline CDR1 reads MGHDK; CDR2 reads SYGVNS. The chain's CDR3 is CASSDVSLQGGYGYTF. CDR3 in DNA: TGTGCCAGCAGTGACGTTTCCCTCCAGGGTGGCTATGGCTACACCTTC.

The chain uses TRBV12-5 and TRBJ2-5; the match to TRBD2 covers 7 bases. This CDR3 is built from 16 residues. Trimming removed 3 bases from V and 2 bases from J; junction bases left unmatched: 9. Germline values: CDR1 LGHNT, CDR2 FRNRAP. The DNA for the CDR3 is TGTGCTAGTGGTTTTATTCCTACTAGCGAGCAAGAGACCCAGTACTTC. Its translation: CASGFIPTSEQETQYF.

In its sample, this clone was seen many times. V is TRBV2 and J is TRBJ2-7, with TRBD1 as a possible D gene (5 bases). From germline, CDR1 is SNHLY and CDR2 FYNNEI. V lost 8 bases and J 4 bases, leaving 18 bases between the germline ends. The CDR3 extends over 14 amino acids. Here the CDR3 reads CASGEQGRFYEQYF. Written as DNA, the CDR3 is TGTGCCAGCGGAGAGCAGGGAAGGTTTTACGAGCAGTACTTC.

This clone was seen more than once but under ten times. V usage is TRBV27 and J usage is TRBJ2-1; D not resolved. Trimming removed 0 bases from V and 9 bases from J, with 6 bases in between. Germline loops: CDR1 MNHEY, CDR2 SMNVEV (reference sequence). The CDR3 runs 12 residues. The CDR3 region is CASSLSGSEQFF. The CDR3 DNA sequence: TGTGCCAGCAGTTTATCGGGCAGTGAGCAGTTCTTC.

This clone turned up a few times. The chain carries TRBV11-2 and TRBJ2-5; tentative D call: TRBD1 (6 bases). The J call is uncertain, as TRBJ2-7 better fits the DNA end. The germline gives CDR1 SGHAT, CDR2 FQNNGV. The CDR3 contains 15 residues. This CDR3 reads CASSLVSGAAYEQYF. CDR3 in DNA: TGTGCCAGCAGCTTAGTTTCAGGGGCGGCCTACGAGCAGTACTTC.

This clone was seen ten or more times. This chain uses TRBV11-2 with TRBJ2-7, with TRBD1 matching 9 bases. The germline V gene has CDR1 SGHAT and CDR2 FQNNGV. There are 16 residues in the CDR3. V was clipped by 0 bases and J by 1 base; unmatched bases: 4. The CDR3 protein is CASSLDLGQGSYEQYF. The CDR3, as DNA: TGTGCCAGCAGCTTAGATCTGGGACAGGGATCCTACGAGCAGTACTTC.

This clone was recorded at least ten times. V is TRBV21-1 and J is TRBJ2-7; the table's D call, TRBD1, was not checked against the DNA. TRBV21-1 is an annotated pseudogene. This CDR3 spans 16 amino acids. The CDR3: CASSSGTGEPHNEQYF. The CDR3 DNA reads as TGTGCCAGCAGCAGCGGGACAGGGGAACCTCACAACGAGCAGTACTTC.

The sample holds many counts of this clone. The chain has TRBV13 and TRBJ2-6; D gene uncertain. V dropped 0 bases and J dropped 5 bases, with 8 bases sitting between them. Germline loops: CDR1 PRHDT, CDR2 FYEKMQ (reference sequence). CDR3 length equals 15 residues. The DNA for the CDR3 is TGTGCCAGCAGCTTAGGGGCTTTCTGGGCCAACGTCCTGACTTTC. Encoded protein: CASSLGAFWANVLTF.

The sample holds many counts of this clone. The chain recombines TRBV5-1 with TRBJ2-6; D remains unclear. CDR3 size: 14 residues. Germline V CDR1 and CDR2: SGHRS, YFSETQ. The V and J ends lost 1 base and 2 bases respectively, with 4 bases between them. This CDR3 is CASSLNTGANVLTF. The CDR3 bases are TGCGCCAGCAGCTTGAACACTGGGGCCAACGTCCTGACTTTC.

This clone has at least ten counts. The chain recombines TRBV2 with TRBJ2-3; 12 nucleotides agree with TRBD2. V lost 4 bases and J lost 6; bases outside the gene matches: 5. The CDR3 loop spans 15 amino acids. From germline, CDR1 is SNHLY and CDR2 FYNNEI. Here the CDR3 reads CASSVRLAGGDTQYF. The CDR3 nucleotides read TGTGCCAGCAGTGTACGCCTAGCGGGAGGGGATACGCAGTATTTT. The full variable domain, in which reference TRBV2 and TRBJ2-3 provide the parts outside the CDR3, is EPEVTQTPSHQVTQMGQEVILRCVPISNHLYFYWYRQILGQKVEFLVSFYNNEISEKSEIFDDQFSVERPDGSNFTLKIRSTKLEDSAMYFCASSVRLAGGDTQYFGPGTRLTVL.

This clone showed up just a few times. The chain links TRBV5-1 to TRBJ2-5; tentative D call: TRBD1 (7 bases). Near its end, the DNA agrees better with TRBJ2-7, so the J call may be wrong. Germline CDR1 is SGHRS and CDR2 is YFSETQ. CDR3 length: 13 residues. DNA of the CDR3: TGCGCCAGCAGCTTTGGGACAGCGGGCGAGCAGTACTTC. Residues: CASSFGTAGEQYF.

This clone was recorded at least ten times. The rearrangement links TRBV5-1 to TRBJ2-5, with a tentative D call TRBD1 (6 bases). CDR1 is SGHRS and CDR2 is YFSETQ in the germline V gene. Trimming took off 5 bases at V and 0 bases at J, with 11 bases between the two ends. The CDR3 runs 14 residues. The CDR3 sequence is CASRAGTNQETQYF. CDR3 in DNA: TGCGCCAGCAGGGCCGGGACAAACCAAGAGACCCAGTACTTC.

This clone was seen repeatedly, ten times or more. The chain joins TRBV9 to TRBJ1-1, with D possibly TRBD1 on 6 matching bases. V lost 5 bases and J lost 3, with 14 bases in between. Germline V gives CDR1 SGDLS, CDR2 YYNGEE. The CDR3 has 14 residues. Here the CDR3 reads CASSLQGMDTEAFF. The CDR3 DNA reads as TGTGCCAGCAGTTTACAGGGAATGGACACTGAAGCTTTCTTT.

This clone was detected many times. The rearrangement joins TRBV4-1 to TRBJ1-1; D uncertain. Germline CDR1 is MGHRA and CDR2 is YSYEKL. The CDR3 spans 16 residues. V was trimmed by 4 bases and J by 4 bases, leaving 19 bases between them. The DNA of the CDR3 is TGCGCCAGCAGCCGAGCTTCGGACTCCCTGGGCACTGAAGCTTTCTTT. As protein: CASSRASDSLGTEAFF.

This clone was seen only a few times. The V and J genes are TRBV9 and TRBJ2-1; 7 positions match TRBD2. With 7 bases clipped from V and 3 bases from J, the junction kept 13 bases outside the gene matches. The CDR3 is 16 amino acids. Germline lookup yields CDR1 SGDLS and CDR2 YYNGEE. The CDR3 sequence is CASALGGNVRYNEQFF. The DNA for the CDR3 is TGTGCCAGCGCCTTGGGGGGGAACGTCCGCTACAATGAGCAGTTCTTC.

This clone has a count of ten or more. This sequence joins TRBV7-3 and TRBJ2-1; weak D call: TRBD1 (5 bases). The CDR3 extends over 12 amino acids. V lost 3 bases and J 6 bases, leaving 6 bases between the germline ends. Per germline, CDR1 SGHTA and CDR2 FQGTGA. CDR3 DNA: TGTGCCAGCAGCTTTAGGGGCAATGAGCAGTTCTTC. It yields the protein CASSFRGNEQFF.

In its sample, this clone was seen many times. This rearrangement joins TRBV5-4 to TRBJ2-5, with 11 bases lining up with TRBD1. This CDR3 spans 16 amino acids. Germline CDR1 is SGHNT and CDR2 is YYREEE (reference sequence). V lost 4 bases to trimming and J lost 3 bases; unmatched junction nucleotides: 8. CDR3 in DNA: TGTGCCAGCAGCAGGACAGGGGGCGCGTTCGAAGAGACCCAGTACTTC. Its translation is CASSRTGGAFEETQYF.

This clone was picked up many times. This chain links TRBV21-1 with TRBJ1-1. TRBV21-1 is given as a pseudogene. The CDR3 spans 14 residues. CDR3 nucleotides: TGTGCCAGCAGCCCCCAGCCGGGGGAAACTGAAGCTTTCTTT. It specifies CASSPQPGETEAFF.

This clone occurred a few times. The chain carries TRBV5-1 and TRBJ2-3; TRBD2 agrees at 9 bases. The J segment lost 2 bases and the V segment lost 4 bases, leaving 5 bases of the junction unmatched. The CDR3 is 15 amino acids. The germline gives CDR1 SGHRS, CDR2 YFSETQ. In DNA form, the CDR3 reads TGCGCCAGCAGCCCTAGCGGGGACTCCACAGATACGCAGTATTTT. It translates to CASSPSGDSTDTQYF.

This clone was found many times. This sequence joins TRBV4-3 and TRBJ1-2, with D possibly TRBD1 on 6 matching bases. Germline assignment: CDR1 LGHNA and CDR2 YSLEER. Trimming took off 2 bases at V and 7 bases at J, with 17 bases between the two ends. This CDR3 spans 15 amino acids. The CDR3 reads CASSQMGAGMGGYTF. The DNA of the CDR3 is TGCGCCAGCAGCCAAATGGGGGCAGGGATGGGTGGCTACACCTTC.

At least ten counts were recorded for this clone. CDR3 amino acids: CASSLDQQGASGYTF. The CDR3 DNA follows: TGCGCCAGCAGCTTGGATCAACAGGGGGCGAGTGGCTACACCTTC. The V and J genes are TRBV5-1 and TRBJ1-2; 9 bases fit TRBD1. The CDR3 runs 15 residues. Trimming removed 0 bases from V and 7 bases from J; junction bases left unmatched: 7. In germline, CDR1 is SGHRS, CDR2 YFSETQ.

This clone was seen repeatedly, ten times or more. This chain connects TRBV7-9 to TRBJ2-7, with 10 positions matching TRBD1. The CDR3 covers 12 residues. In germline, CDR1 is SEHNR, CDR2 FQNEAQ (reference sequence). Losses at the gene ends were 7 bases for V and 7 bases for J; bases not matched to a gene: 4. CDR3 in DNA: TGTGCCAGCATGACAGGGGGCAAAGAGCAGTACTTC. Protein product: CASMTGGKEQYF.

Ten or more counts support this clone. The chain uses TRBV14 and TRBJ1-2, with D maybe TRBD1 (6 bases). CDR1 SGHDN and CDR2 FVKESK come from the germline V gene. Between the trimmed V and J ends, which lost 3 bases and 5 bases, there was a span of 19 bases. This CDR3 is 16 amino acids long. The CDR3 bases are TGTGCCAGCAGCCACAGTAGGGCGGACAGAGCTTATGGCTACACCTTC. Protein: CASSHSRADRAYGYTF.